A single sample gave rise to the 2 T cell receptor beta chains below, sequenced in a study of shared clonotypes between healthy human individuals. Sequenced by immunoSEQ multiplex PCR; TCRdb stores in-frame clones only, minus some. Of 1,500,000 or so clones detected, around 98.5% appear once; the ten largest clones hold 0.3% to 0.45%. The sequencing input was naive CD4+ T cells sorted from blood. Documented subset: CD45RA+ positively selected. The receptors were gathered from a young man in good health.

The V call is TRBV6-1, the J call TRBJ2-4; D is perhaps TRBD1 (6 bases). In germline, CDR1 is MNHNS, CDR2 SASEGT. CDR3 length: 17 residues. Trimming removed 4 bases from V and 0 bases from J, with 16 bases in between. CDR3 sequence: CASSASGWGPAKNIQYF. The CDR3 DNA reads TGTGCCAGCAGTGCATCAGGATGGGGGCCAGCCAAAAACATTCAGTACTTC.

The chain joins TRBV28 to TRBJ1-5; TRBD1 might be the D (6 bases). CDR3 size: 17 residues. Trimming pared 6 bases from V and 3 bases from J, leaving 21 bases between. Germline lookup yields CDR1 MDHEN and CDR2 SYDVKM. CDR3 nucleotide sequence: TGTGCCAGCAGCCTTAAGGGGGGTACAGTTATCAATCAGCCCCAGCATTTT. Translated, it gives CASSLKGGTVINQPQHF.